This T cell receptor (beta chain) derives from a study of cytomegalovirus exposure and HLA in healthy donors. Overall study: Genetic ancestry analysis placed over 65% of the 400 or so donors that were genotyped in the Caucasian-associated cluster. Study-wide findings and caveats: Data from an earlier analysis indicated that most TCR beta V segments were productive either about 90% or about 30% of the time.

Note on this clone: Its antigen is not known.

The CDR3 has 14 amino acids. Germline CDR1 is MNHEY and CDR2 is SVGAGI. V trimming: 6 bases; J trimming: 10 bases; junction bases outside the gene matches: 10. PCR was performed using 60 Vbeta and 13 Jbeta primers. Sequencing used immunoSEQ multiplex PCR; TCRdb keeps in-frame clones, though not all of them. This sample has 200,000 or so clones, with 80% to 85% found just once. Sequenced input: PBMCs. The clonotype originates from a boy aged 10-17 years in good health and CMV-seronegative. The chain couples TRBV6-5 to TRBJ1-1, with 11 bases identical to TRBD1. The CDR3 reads CASSSGQGARRAFF. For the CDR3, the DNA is TGTGCCAGCAGCTCTGGACAGGGGGCAAGGAGAGCTTTCTTT.